The next 10 T cell receptor beta chains were all read from a single sample in a study of blood T cell repertoires in COVID-19. The data were produced by immunoSEQ multiplex PCR, yet TCRdb's version contains in-frame clones alone and is incomplete. The sample contains approximately 170,000 clones, around 84% of which appear only once. Sequencing was performed on PBMCs or T cells enriched from blood (not recorded which). These receptor sequences come from a woman between 50 and 59 years old who had recovered from COVID-19.

The genes are TRBV19 and TRBJ2-3, with 10 bases identical to TRBD1. The length of the CDR3 is 15 residues. Germline lookup yields CDR1 LNHDA and CDR2 SQIVND (reference sequence). V shed 8 bases and J 2 bases; nucleotides not matched to a gene: 7. CDR3: CASRQGAVYTDTQYF. The DNA for the CDR3 is TGTGCCAGTCGACAGGGGGCAGTCTACACAGATACGCAGTATTTT.

This clone was observed a single time. The genes are TRBV9 and TRBJ2-2; 7 bases agree with TRBD2. The germline V gene encodes CDR1 SGDLS and CDR2 YYNGEE. The ends lost 1 base at V and 5 bases at J; junction bases unmatched: 5. The CDR3 is 15 residues long. CDR3: CASSVSGTKTGELFF. The CDR3 DNA follows: TGTGCCAGCAGCGTAAGCGGGACTAAAACCGGGGAGCTGTTTTTT.

This sequence joins TRBV7-9 and TRBJ1-1; 7 bases align to TRBD1. Germline CDR1 and CDR2: SEHNR and FQNEAQ (reference sequence). The CDR3 runs to 14 residues. The V and J ends lost 0 bases and 5 bases, in that order; junction bases with no gene match: 3. The CDR3, as DNA: TGTGCCAGCAGCTTAGCTACAGGGGTGACTGAAGCTTTCTTT. It is translated as CASSLATGVTEAFF.

The chain uses TRBV7-9 and TRBJ1-2, with a tentative D call TRBD1 (6 bases). The CDR3 has 12 residues. CDR1 is SEHNR, CDR2 FQNEAQ, per germline (reference sequence). V gave up 5 bases and J gave up 10 bases, with 14 bases separating them. CDR3 coding DNA: TGTGCCAGCAGCCACGGACAGCCTATCTACACCTTC. It is translated as CASSHGQPIYTF. Complete variable domain (other parts from reference TRBV7-9 and TRBJ1-2): DTGVSQNPRHKITKRGQNVTFRCDPISEHNRLYWYRQTLGQGPEFLTYFQNEAQLEKSRLLSDRFSAERPKGSFSTLEIQRTEQGDSAMYLCASSHGQPIYTFGSGTRLTVV.

This rearrangement joins TRBV18 to TRBJ2-2, with D maybe TRBD1 (5 bases). Germline CDR1 reads KGHSH; CDR2 reads LQKENI. The CDR3 runs 13 residues. V was shortened by 4 bases and J by 5 bases, with 8 bases between the two germline ends. The CDR3 here is CASSLRQTGELFF. The CDR3 coding sequence is TGTGCCAGCTCACTTCGACAGACCGGGGAGCTGTTTTTT.

The genes are TRBV7-3 and TRBJ2-1; TRBD2 might be the D (6 bases). CDR1 and CDR2 from the germline V gene are SGHTA and FQGTGA. Trimming shortened V by 5 bases and J by 6 bases, and 17 bases separated the two germline ends. The CDR3 has 15 amino acids. The CDR3 is CASSPGGIGLNEQFF. CDR3 DNA: TGTGCCAGCAGCCCTGGGGGGATTGGGCTCAATGAGCAGTTCTTC.

This chain joins TRBV24-1 and TRBJ2-7; TRBD2 is a possible D gene (6 bases). Trimming cost V 9 bases and J 6 bases, with 14 bases left between them. The germline V gene encodes CDR1 KGHDR and CDR2 SFDVKD. The CDR3 has 12 residues. CDR3 DNA sequence: TGTGCCACCGCTGTGGGGGGAGGCGAGCAGTACTTC. Translation gives CATAVGGGEQYF.

Regarding this clone: The sample carries other DNA sequences with the same CDR3. V gene TRBV28 combines with J gene TRBJ1-3; D is possibly TRBD1 (6 bases). Germline V gene lookup returns CDR1 MDHEN and CDR2 SYDVKM. V gave up 6 bases and J gave up 0 bases, with 9 bases separating them. The CDR3 spans 14 residues. CDR3 in DNA: TGTGCCAGCAGAACCAGGGGCTCTGGAAACACCATATATTTT. It specifies CASRTRGSGNTIYF.

The chain employs TRBV28 and TRBJ1-3, with D tentatively TRBD1 (5 bases). Trimming pared 5 bases from V and 4 bases from J, leaving 15 bases between. Germline V CDR1 and CDR2: MDHEN, SYDVKM. CDR3 length equals 15 residues. This chain's CDR3 is CASSGQGLRGNTIYF. CDR3 bases: TGTGCCAGCAGTGGCCAGGGACTTCGCGGAAACACCATATATTTT.

J is TRBJ2-3 and V is TRBV7-3, with D possibly TRBD2 on 6 matching bases. The V end was cut by 2 bases, the J end by 2 bases, with 8 bases between. CDR3 length equals 14 residues. CDR1 and CDR2 (germline): SGHTA, FQGTGA. Written as DNA, the CDR3 is TGTGCCAGCAGCTTAGGAGGGAACACAGATACGCAGTATTTT. Its protein product is CASSLGGNTDTQYF. The variable domain in full, completed from reference TRBV7-3 and TRBJ2-3, reads GAGVSQTPSNKVTEKGKYVELRCDPISGHTALYWYRQSLGQGPEFLIYFQGTGAADDSGLPNDRFFAVRPEGSVSTLKIQRTERGDSAVYLCASSLGGNTDTQYFGPGTRLTVL.